Listed here are 8 T cell receptor beta chains from one sample, sequenced in a study of T-cell memory formation after mild COVID-19. TCRdb passed the 5' RACE reads through MiXCR, listing each CDR3 protein once. This table holds about 290,000 distinct CDR3 sequences, more than 15% found once. Sequenced input: PBMCs or a T cell subset sorted from them (not recorded which). The receptors come from a man aged 18 to 30 who had mild COVID-19 (a few samples of this study predate the infection). Cell type and time point are not known.

This clonotype showed up just a few times. The V call is TRBV11-2, the J call TRBJ1-2; D call uncertain. The germline V and J ends were trimmed by 5 bases and 0 bases, with 10 bases remaining between them. The CDR3 runs to 14 residues. Germline assignment: CDR1 SGHAT and CDR2 FQNNGV. The CDR3 here is CASSLGLTNYGYTF. The CDR3 DNA reads as TGTGCCAGCAGCCTGGGCCTCACTAACTATGGCTACACCTTC.

The gene calls are TRBV4-3 and TRBJ1-1; D is perhaps TRBD1 (5 bases). Germline V gene data show CDR1 as LGHNA and CDR2 as YSLEER. The CDR3 extends over 13 amino acids. V was shortened by 2 bases and J by 12 bases, with 16 bases between the two germline ends. CDR3 in amino acids: CASSQKVWQGPFF. The DNA of the CDR3 is TGCGCCAGCAGCCAAAAGGTCTGGCAGGGACCTTTCTTT.

The chain joins TRBV6-2 or TRBV6-3 to TRBJ2-7; 7 positions agree with TRBD1. There are 14 residues in the CDR3. The J segment lost 3 bases and the V segment lost 2 bases, leaving 4 bases of the junction unmatched. CDR1 and CDR2 (germline): MNHEY, SVGEGT. The CDR3 nucleotides are TGTGCCAGCAGTTACGGGAGACAGGGCTACGAGCAGTACGTC. Its protein is CASSYGRQGYEQYV.

This chain joins TRBV24-1 and TRBJ1-5; 12 nucleotides match TRBD1. The germline V gene encodes CDR1 KGHDR and CDR2 SFDVKD. Trimming cost V 5 bases and J 6 bases; bases outside gene matches: 1. The CDR3 sequence is 14 residues long. The CDR3 DNA reads TGTGCCACCAGTGGGGACAGGGGGCTTCAGCCCCAGCATTTT. Amino acid sequence: CATSGDRGLQPQHF.

The rearrangement joins TRBV5-4 to TRBJ2-1, with a possible D match to TRBD2 (6 bases). Germline CDR1 SGHNT, CDR2 YYREEE (reference sequence). This CDR3 spans 14 amino acids. V lost 8 bases to trimming and J lost 4 bases, with 16 bases between them. CDR3 amino acids: CARSPGLLYNEQFF. CDR3 nucleotides: TGTGCCAGAAGTCCGGGACTCCTTTACAATGAGCAGTTCTTC.

V usage is TRBV29-1 and J usage is TRBJ2-3; 8 bases line up with TRBD1. CDR3 size: 12 residues. V shed 7 bases and J 5 bases; nucleotides not matched to a gene: 5. Looked up from germline, CDR1 is SQVTM and CDR2 is ANQGSEA. The CDR3, as DNA: TGCAGCGGGACAGGGTTTCAAGATACGCAGTATTTT. Amino acid sequence: CSGTGFQDTQYF.

This clonotype was seen a few times. J is TRBJ1-1 and V is TRBV12-3 or TRBV12-4; tentatively, D is TRBD1 (6 bases). The CDR3 totals 15 residues. V was trimmed by 7 bases and J by 1 base, leaving 16 bases between them. The CDR3 is CASNNRRGPNTEAFF. The CDR3 DNA follows: TGTGCCAGCAACAACCGCAGGGGACCGAACACTGAAGCTTTCTTT.

V usage is TRBV5-4 and J usage is TRBJ2-5, with D uncertain. V was clipped by 0 bases and J by 1 base, with 7 bases between them. The germline CDR1 and CDR2 sequences are SGHNT and YYREEE (reference sequence). This CDR3 has 14 residues. The CDR3 bases are TGTGCCAGCAGCTTGGCTAACCTCCAAGAGACCCAGTACTTC. Translating it yields CASSLANLQETQYF.